This T cell receptor beta chain came from a study of cytomegalovirus exposure and HLA in healthy donors. The study, taken as a whole, reports: When analyzed later, a missense DCLRE1C variant was found to be linked to TCR beta V- and J-gene trimming.

The CDR3 has 15 amino acids. Germline V gene sequence: CDR1 SEHNR, CDR2 FQNEAQ (reference sequence). J lost 2 bases, V lost 5 bases, and 2 bases had no gene match. Concerning this clone itself: The antigen remains undetermined.

Primers: 60 Vbeta forward and 13 Jbeta reverse. Data came from immunoSEQ multiplex PCR; TCRdb stores just in-frame clones and leaves some out. Of some 170,000 clones detected, about 75% appear once; the ten largest clones hold about 4.3%. Specimen: PBMCs. The V and J genes are TRBV7-9 and TRBJ1-5; 11 bases align to TRBD1. This TCR was sampled from a man in his late teens or twenties in good health and CMV-seropositive. The CDR3 bases are TGTGCCAGCAGCCCGGGACAGGGGGGCAATCAGCCCCAGCATTTT. Translating it yields CASSPGQGGNQPQHF. The whole variable domain, filled in from reference TRBV7-9 and TRBJ1-5, reads DTGVSQNPRHKITKRGQNVTFRCDPISEHNRLYWYRQTLGQGPEFLTYFQNEAQLEKSRLLSDRFSAERPKGSFSTLEIQRTEQGDSAMYLCASSPGQGGNQPQHFGDGTRLSIL.